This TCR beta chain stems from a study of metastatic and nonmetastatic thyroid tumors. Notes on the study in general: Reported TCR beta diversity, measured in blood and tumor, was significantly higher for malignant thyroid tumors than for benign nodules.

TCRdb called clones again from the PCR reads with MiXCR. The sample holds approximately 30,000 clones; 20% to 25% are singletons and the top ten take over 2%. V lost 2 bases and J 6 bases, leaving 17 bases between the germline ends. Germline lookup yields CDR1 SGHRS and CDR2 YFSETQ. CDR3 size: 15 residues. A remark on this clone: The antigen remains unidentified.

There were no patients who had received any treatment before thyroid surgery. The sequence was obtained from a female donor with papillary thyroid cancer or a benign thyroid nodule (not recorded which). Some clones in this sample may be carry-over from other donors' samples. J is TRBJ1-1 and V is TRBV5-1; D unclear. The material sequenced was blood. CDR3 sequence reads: CASSFITGMGAEAFF. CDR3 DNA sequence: TGCGCCAGCAGCTTCATAACGGGAATGGGCGCTGAAGCTTTCTTT.